A selection of T cell receptor beta chains follows, all from one sample in a study of shared clonotypes between healthy human individuals. Measured with immunoSEQ multiplex PCR; TCRdb has only the in-frame clones, and not every one. This table has fewer than 1.8 million clones, approximately 98.5% appearing once. Sequencing was performed on naive CD4+ T cells sorted from blood. The receptors shown here come from a young man in good health. CDR3s include the opening cysteine and the closing phenylalanine or tryptophan. The D gene is left open where the match is weak. The size entry is marked missing in some rows and otherwise reads once, few, many or a size class.

V gene	J gene	clone size	D gene	CDR3 DNA	CDR3 protein
TRBV5-4	TRBJ2-4	NA	NA	TGTGCCAGCAGCCTCGAGGCTAGCAGCATTCAGTACTTC	CASSLEASSIQYF
TRBV29-1	TRBJ1-2	NA	NA	TGCAGCGTAAAAACCTCTAACTATGGCTACACCTTC	CSVKTSNYGYTF
TRBV9	TRBJ2-2	NA	TRBD2	TGTGCCAGCAGCGTAGATGCGGGAGAGAACACCGGGGAGCTGTTTTTT	CASSVDAGENTGELFF
TRBV9	TRBJ2-2	NA	NA	TGTGCCAGCAGCTCCCGGACAGCCGCGGGGGAGCTGTTTTTT	CASSSRTAAGELFF
TRBV5-1	TRBJ2-5	NA	TRBD2	TGCGCCAGCAGCTCGGGACTAGCGGTTCAAGAGACCCAGTACTTC	CASSSGLAVQETQYF
TRBV6-1	TRBJ2-7	NA	NA	TGTGCCAGCAGTGAACACATCTCGGCCGAGCAGTACTTC	CASSEHISAEQYF
TRBV6-1	TRBJ2-1	NA	TRBD2	TGTGCCAGCAGTCAGACTAGCGCGGACTACAATGAGCAGTTCTTC	CASSQTSADYNEQFF
TRBV6-5	TRBJ1-5	NA	TRBD1	TGTGCCAGCAGCTCGGACAGGGGCAATCAGCCCCAGCATTTT	CASSSDRGNQPQHF
TRBV5-1	TRBJ2-7	NA	NA	TGCGCCAGCAGCCCCGGGACAAATGCCTACGAGCAGTACTTC	CASSPGTNAYEQYF
TRBV2	TRBJ2-2	NA	NA	TGTGCCAGCAGTGAAGCTTCCGCCGGGGAGCTGTTTTTT	CASSEASAGELFF
TRBV5-1	TRBJ2-1	NA	NA	TGCGCCAGCAGCTTCGAGAGTGGGCATGAGCAGTTCTTC	CASSFESGHEQFF
TRBV6-5	TRBJ1-2	NA	NA	TGTGCCAGCAGTTACCCCGGTGGCTACACCTTC	CASSYPGGYTF
TRBV10-1	TRBJ1-1	NA	NA	TGCGCCAGCAGTGGTCAGCAGAACACTGAAGCTTTCTTT	CASSGQQNTEAFF
TRBV2	TRBJ1-1	NA	NA	TGTGCCAGCCGGGCAACTCATTCGAACACTGAAGCTTTCTTT	CASRATHSNTEAFF
TRBV13	TRBJ2-6	once	NA	TGTGCCAGCAGCTTGAACCTCCCCGGGGCCAACGTCCTGACTTTC	CASSLNLPGANVLTF
TRBV28	TRBJ2-1	NA	NA	TGTGCCAGCAGTTTCAGGAACAGGAATGAGCAGTTCTTC	CASSFRNRNEQFF
TRBV9	TRBJ2-5	NA	TRBD1	TGTGCCAGCAGCGTAAGCCGACTCCCGGGACAGAGCCAAGAGACCCAGTACTTC	CASSVSRLPGQSQETQYF
TRBV18	TRBJ2-3	NA	NA	TGTGCCAGCTCACCACCGAGCAGACGAAGCACAGATACGCAGTATTTT	CASSPPSRRSTDTQYF
TRBV2	TRBJ2-3	NA	TRBD2	TGTGCCAGCAGTGAGCAGCGGGAGAGAACAGATACGCAGTATTTT	CASSEQRERTDTQYF
TRBV7-9	TRBJ2-3	NA	NA	TGTGCCAGCAGCTTAAGCAAGAAACGGGCCACAGATACGCAGTATTTT	CASSLSKKRATDTQYF
TRBV30	TRBJ2-6	NA	NA	TGTGCCTGGGACAACGTTGAGTCTGGGGCCAACGTCCTGACTTTC	CAWDNVESGANVLTF
TRBV6-1	TRBJ2-5	NA	NA	TGTGCCAGCAGTGGTCGTTATTATGGCGAGACCCAGTACTTC	CASSGRYYGETQYF
TRBV2	TRBJ1-5	NA	TRBD1	TGTGCCAGCAGTGAGGGACAGGCAAGCAATCAGCCCCAGCATTTT	CASSEGQASNQPQHF
TRBV4-2	TRBJ2-7	NA	TRBD1	TGTGCCAGCAGCCAAGATCCGGGACAGGACTACGAGCAGTACTTC	CASSQDPGQDYEQYF
TRBV7-2	TRBJ1-2	once	NA	TGTGCCAGCAGCCCAGGGGTTTATGGCTACACCTTC	CASSPGVYGYTF
TRBV5-6	TRBJ1-2	NA	TRBD1	TGTGCCAGCAGCCGGGACAGGGGGCCTGGCTACACCTTC	CASSRDRGPGYTF
TRBV5-4	TRBJ2-3	NA	NA	TGTGCCAGCAGCCTGAGGGGCACAGATACGCAGTATTTT	CASSLRGTDTQYF
TRBV10-3	TRBJ1-1	NA	NA	TGTGCCATCACCACTGGACAGAACACTGAAGCTTTCTTT	CAITTGQNTEAFF
TRBV18	TRBJ2-7	NA	TRBD1	TGTGCCAGCTCACGAGCCACTGGACAGGGGGCCAACGAGCAGTACTTC	CASSRATGQGANEQYF
TRBV9	TRBJ2-3	NA	TRBD2	TGTGCCAGCAGCGGGAAGACTAGCGGGAGCACAGATACGCAGTATTTT	CASSGKTSGSTDTQYF
TRBV2	TRBJ1-4	NA	NA	TGTGCCAGCAGTGAACGCGGGGGTTATGAAAAACTGTTTTTT	CASSERGGYEKLFF
TRBV29-1	TRBJ2-4	NA	NA	TGCAGCGTTAAACTAGCCAAAAACATTCAGTACTTC	CSVKLAKNIQYF
TRBV18	TRBJ2-3	NA	NA	TGTGCCAGCTCACCCACAGGGAGCACAGATACGCAGTATTTT	CASSPTGSTDTQYF
TRBV7-8	TRBJ2-3	NA	NA	TGTGCCAGCAGCTCCGCAAGGGGTCCGGGACCAAAAACAGATACGCAGTATTTT	CASSSARGPGPKTDTQYF
TRBV7-3	TRBJ2-3	NA	TRBD2	TGTGCCAGTAGCGGGAGCGGTCAAGATACGCAGTATTTT	CASSGSGQDTQYF
TRBV4-3	TRBJ2-1	NA	TRBD2	TGCGCCAGCAGCCAAGAGGGAGGGAGGGCCGATGAGCAGTTCTTC	CASSQEGGRADEQFF
TRBV18	TRBJ2-2	NA	NA	TGTGCCAGCTCACCACCTAGTAGGGCCACCGGGGAGCTGTTTTTT	CASSPPSRATGELFF
TRBV5-6	TRBJ1-2	once	NA	TGTGCCAGCAGCTTGGACAGGGAGTCCCCCTATGGCTACACCTTC	CASSLDRESPYGYTF
TRBV14	TRBJ2-1	NA	NA	TGTGCCAGCAGCCAAGACGCCCCCGGGACACCCTTCTATGAGCAGTTCTTC	CASSQDAPGTPFYEQFF
TRBV6-6	TRBJ2-3	NA	TRBD1	TGTGCCAGCAGTTACGCCGACAGGGCTAGCACAGATACGCAGTATTTT	CASSYADRASTDTQYF
TRBV5-1	TRBJ2-7	NA	NA	TGCGCCAGCAGCCGAGGGACCGAATATGCCTACGAGCAGTACTTC	CASSRGTEYAYEQYF
TRBV28	TRBJ2-7	NA	NA	TGTGCCAGCAGTTCCAGATTCAACGAGCAGTACTTC	CASSSRFNEQYF
TRBV5-4	TRBJ2-3	once	NA	TGTGCCAGCAGCCCCAGAGGGGTAGATACGCAGTATTTT	CASSPRGVDTQYF
TRBV6-5	TRBJ2-7	NA	TRBD1	TGTGCCAGCAGTAGGGACAGCACAACCTACGAGCAGTACTTC	CASSRDSTTYEQYF